This T cell receptor (beta chain) was documented in a study of T cells after posttransplantation cyclophosphamide. Cells defined as naive were viable CD3+CD4+ or CD3+CD8+ and CCR7+CD45RA+CD45RO-CD95-CD27+CD28+. Germline-derived CDR1 and CDR2 are MNHEY and SVGAGI. V gave up 5 bases and J gave up 3 bases, with 13 bases separating them. This CDR3 comprises 14 residues. Some clones are missing from TCRdb's copy, which holds only in-frame ones; the method was immunoSEQ multiplex PCR. The table records some 20,000 clones, 98% of them present only once. The chain uses TRBV6-5 and TRBJ1-1; maybe TRBD1 (6 bases). Specimen: naive CD4+ T cells sorted from PBMCs. The sequence was obtained from a man between 40 and 49 years old in good health, CMV-negative, and a related stem cell transplant donor. CDR3 in DNA: TGTGCCAGCAGTAACAGGGTCGTGGACACTGAAGCTTTCTTT. This translates into CASSNRVVDTEAFF.